This T cell receptor beta chain originates from a study of T cells after yellow fever vaccination. Study-wide results and limits: Re-detected after boosting: most primary clones, around 97% of CD4 and about 89% of CD8.

V shed 5 bases, J shed 4 bases, and the junction held 10 bases outside the gene matches. The CDR3 runs 15 residues. For TCR, cDNA came from 5'RACE template switching, which added a universal primer site and UMIs. TCRdb independently ran MiXCR on the 5' RACE reads; one entry per CDR3 protein. The repertoire holds 250,000 to 300,000 distinct CDR3 sequences, with 8.5% to 10% as singletons. A few counts support this clonotype. The antigen is undetermined. The TCR originated in a man younger than 30 who received the YFV17D yellow fever vaccine. Material: CD4+ T cells sorted from PBMCs, obtained 5 days after the yellow fever booster vaccination. The rearrangement joins TRBV12-3 or TRBV12-4 to TRBJ1-2; 7 nucleotides agree with TRBD1. CDR3 sequence: CASSVRDRALYGYTF. CDR3 in DNA: TGTGCCAGCAGTGTGCGGGACAGAGCCCTCTATGGCTACACCTTC.